What follows describes a single TCR beta chain. Assay: immunoSEQ multiplex PCR; the TCRdb copy retains only in-frame clones and omits some. The sample has 240,000 or so clones; more than 75% are singletons. The record originates from a study of blood T cell repertoires in COVID-19. On the study more broadly: PBMCs, B-cell-depleted T cells, or T cells provided the cDNA or gDNA that made up the material.

Cohorts were determined from participant-reported clinical history. This receptor was taken from a woman between 40 and 50 years old with acute COVID-19. Sequencing was carried out using PBMCs or T cells enriched from blood (not recorded which).

The CDR3 reads CASSQETGTTGELFF. As DNA, the CDR3 is TGTGCCAGCAGCCAAGAAACAGGGACCACCGGGGAGCTGTTTTTT. The V call is TRBV3-1 (or the pseudogene TRBV3-2), the J call TRBJ2-2; D may be TRBD1 (6 bases). Trimming left V 0 bases short and J 4 bases short, with 9 bases between. The length of the CDR3 is 15 residues. CDR1 is LGHDT, CDR2 YNNKEL, per germline (reference sequence).